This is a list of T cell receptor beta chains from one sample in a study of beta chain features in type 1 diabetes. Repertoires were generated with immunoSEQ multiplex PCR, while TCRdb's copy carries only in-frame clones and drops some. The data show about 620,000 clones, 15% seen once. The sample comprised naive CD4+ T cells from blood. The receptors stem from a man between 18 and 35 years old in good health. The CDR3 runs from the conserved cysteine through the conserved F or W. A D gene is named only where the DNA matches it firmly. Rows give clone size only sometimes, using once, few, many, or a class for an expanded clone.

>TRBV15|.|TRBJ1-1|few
TGTGCCACCAGCAGAGATTGGCAGCTGAACACTGAAGCTTTCTTT
CATSRDWQLNTEAFF
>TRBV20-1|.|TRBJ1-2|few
TGCAGTGCTCATAGGTCTGCTGGCTACACCTTC
CSAHRSAGYTF
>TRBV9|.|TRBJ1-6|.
TGTGCCAGCAAGACCCTAGATTCACCCCTCCACTTT
CASKTLDSPLHF
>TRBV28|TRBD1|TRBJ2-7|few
TGTGCCAGCAGCACGGGACAGGTTTACGAGCAGTACTTC
CASSTGQVYEQYF
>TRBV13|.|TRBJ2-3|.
TGTGCCAGCAGCCTCGATCGGGTAGCGGATACGCAGTATTTT
CASSLDRVADTQYF
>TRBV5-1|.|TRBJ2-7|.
TGCGCCAGCAGCTTCGCCTACGAGCAGTACTTC
CASSFAYEQYF
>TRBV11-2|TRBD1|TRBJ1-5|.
TGTGCCAGCAGCTTGGACAGGTCCGGGCCCCAGCATTTT
CASSLDRSGPQHF
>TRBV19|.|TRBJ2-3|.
TGTGCCAGTAGTACCCTGACAGTGGGGACAGATACGCAGTATTTT
CASSTLTVGTDTQYF
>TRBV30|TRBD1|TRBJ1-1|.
TGTGCCTGGAGTGTAGGAAGGGACAGGGGTCACACTGAAGCTTTCTTT
CAWSVGRDRGHTEAFF
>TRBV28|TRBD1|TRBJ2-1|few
TGTGCCAGCAGTTTAGGACAGGGGGAGGGTCAGAATGAGCAGTTCTTC
CASSLGQGEGQNEQFF
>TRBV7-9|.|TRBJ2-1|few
TGTGCCAGCAGCTTGATCCAGGGGCGGGACAATGAGCAGTTCTTC
CASSLIQGRDNEQFF
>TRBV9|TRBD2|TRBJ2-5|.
TGTGCCAGCAGCGTGGGACTAGCGAGAGAGACCCAGTACTTC
CASSVGLARETQYF
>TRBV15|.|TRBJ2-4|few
TGTGCCACCAGCGAAGGTAACCCTCTTACTGCCAAAAACATTCAGTACTTC
CATSEGNPLTAKNIQYF
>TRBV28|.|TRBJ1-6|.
TGTGCCGCCCGCTTGGGACTGAATTCACCCCTCCACTTT
CAARLGLNSPLHF
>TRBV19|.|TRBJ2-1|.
TGTGCCAGTAGTATGGGCAGGGAGAATGAGCAGTTCTTC
CASSMGRENEQFF
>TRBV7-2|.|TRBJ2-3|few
TGTGCCAGCAGCTTAGGAAGGTATTCAGATACGCAGTATTTT
CASSLGRYSDTQYF
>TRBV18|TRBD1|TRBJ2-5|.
TGTGCCAGCTCATCTCGACAGGGGCGGCGGGAGACCCAGTACTTC
CASSSRQGRRETQYF
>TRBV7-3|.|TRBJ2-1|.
TGTGCCAGCAGCTCTCTCCCCGGACAGAATACGCTCAGCTCCTACAATGAGCAGTTCTTC
CASSSLPGQNTLSSYNEQFF
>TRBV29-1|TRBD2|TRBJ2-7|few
TGCAGCGTAATAGCGGGAGTCGGCGAGCAGTACTTC
CSVIAGVGEQYF
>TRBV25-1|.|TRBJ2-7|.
TGTGCCAGCAGTGAAATAGGTTACGAGCAGTACTTC
CASSEIGYEQYF
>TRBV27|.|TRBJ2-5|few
TGTGCCAGCAGTTTCTCTCGGACTGAAGAGACCCAGTACTTC
CASSFSRTEETQYF
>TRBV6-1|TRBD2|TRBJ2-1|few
TGTGCCAGCAGTGAAGGTCTAACGGGAGGCAATGAGCAGTTCTTC
CASSEGLTGGNEQFF
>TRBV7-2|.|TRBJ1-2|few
TGTGCCAGCAGCCCAAAGCCCTATGGCTACACCTTC
CASSPKPYGYTF
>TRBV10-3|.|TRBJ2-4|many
TGTGCCATCAGTGAGTCGGCAGGGCTAGCCAAAAACATTCAGTACTTC
CAISESAGLAKNIQYF
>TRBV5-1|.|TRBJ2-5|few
TGCGCCAGCAGCTTTGAGGTTTCCAGGGAGACCCAGTACTTC
CASSFEVSRETQYF
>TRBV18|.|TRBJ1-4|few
TGTGCCAGCTCACCATTGGAGGCAGGGGTGCATGAAAAACTGTTTTTT
CASSPLEAGVHEKLFF
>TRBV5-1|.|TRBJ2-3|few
TGCGCCAGCAGCTTGGGTCAAACCACAGATACGCAGTATTTT
CASSLGQTTDTQYF
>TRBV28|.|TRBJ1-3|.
TGTGCCAGCAGTCCGGGGTTTTCGACTGGAAACACCATATATTTT
CASSPGFSTGNTIYF
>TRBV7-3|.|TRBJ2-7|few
TGTGCCAGCAGCCCGCAGGGGGGGTCACCCTACGAGCAGTACTTC
CASSPQGGSPYEQYF
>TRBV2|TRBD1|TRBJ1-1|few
TGTGCCAGCAAAGACAGGGAGAACACTGAAGCTTTCTTT
CASKDRENTEAFF
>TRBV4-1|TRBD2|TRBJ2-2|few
TGCGCCAGCAGCCAACGCCAACCGAGCGGGGGTAACACCGGGGAGCTGTTTTTT
CASSQRQPSGGNTGELFF
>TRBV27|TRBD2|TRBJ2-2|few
TGTGCCAGCAGCGGACTAGCGGCTATTCCCATCCAAAACACCGGGGAGCTGTTTTTT
CASSGLAAIPIQNTGELFF
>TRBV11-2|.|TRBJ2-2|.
TGTGCCAGCAGACCTCGGACAATCACCGGGGAGCTGTTTTTT
CASRPRTITGELFF
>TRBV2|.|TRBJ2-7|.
TGTGCCAGCACCGAGGGCAGAGTCTTGGGCGAGCAGTACTTC
CASTEGRVLGEQYF
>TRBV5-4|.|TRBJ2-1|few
TGTGCCAGCACTCCGAGGGGATCCTACAATGAGCAGTTCTTC
CASTPRGSYNEQFF
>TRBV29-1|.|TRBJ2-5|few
TGCACCACCAACGGGGGAGGAGAGACCCAGTACTTC
CTTNGGGETQYF
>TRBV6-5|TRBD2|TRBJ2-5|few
TGTGCCAGCAGTTACCCCGGGGAGGGGCGAGAGACCCAGTACTTC
CASSYPGEGRETQYF
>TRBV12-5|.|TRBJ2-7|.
TGTGCTAGTGGTTTGGTAAAGGGACACCTTTTGTACGAGCAGTACTTC
CASGLVKGHLLYEQYF
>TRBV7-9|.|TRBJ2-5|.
TGTGCCAGCAGCCCACGACAGGATACGGAGACCCAGTACTTC
CASSPRQDTETQYF
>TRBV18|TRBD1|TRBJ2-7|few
TGTGCCAGCTCGTCCGGGACAGGGGCCTACGAGCAGTACTTC
CASSSGTGAYEQYF
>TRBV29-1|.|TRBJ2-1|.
TGCAGCGTTGTAGCTTACAATGAGCAGTTCTTC
CSVVAYNEQFF
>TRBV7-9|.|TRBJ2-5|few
TGTGCCAGCAGCTTTTGGAGGGGCCAAGAGACCCAGTACTTC
CASSFWRGQETQYF
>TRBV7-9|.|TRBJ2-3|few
TGTGCCGCGACCCGGGGAGGCACAGATACGCAGTATTTT
CAATRGGTDTQYF
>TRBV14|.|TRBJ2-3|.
TGTGCCAGCAGCCGAAGGGGGGGGCCCCCAGATACGCAGTATTTT
CASSRRGGPPDTQYF